This is a list of T cell receptor beta chains from one sample in a study of beta chain features in type 1 diabetes. TCRdb's table, derived via immunoSEQ multiplex PCR, lists solely in-frame clones and lacks some. The top ten clones hold roughly 0.016% of a sample with roughly 330,000 clones, around 10% of them seen once. Sequencing was performed on naive CD4+ T cells from blood. The origin of the receptors is a woman younger than 45 in good health. The CDR3 runs from the conserved cysteine through the conserved F or W. The order of the fields is clone size, D gene, V gene, J gene, CDR3 DNA, CDR3 protein. The D gene is left open where the match is weak. The listing skips clone size in some rows; elsewhere it reads once, few, many or a size class.

>few|.|TRBV28|TRBJ2-3
TGTGCCAGCAGTTCCCCGTTTCCAGATACGCAGTATTTT
CASSSPFPDTQYF
>few|TRBD1|TRBV28|TRBJ1-2
TGTGCCAGCAGGTACGACAGGGGGCTTGGCTACACCTTC
CASRYDRGLGYTF
>few|TRBD1|TRBV15|TRBJ2-1
TGTGCCACCAGCAGAGATCGAGAACAGGGGATAGGGCAGTTCTTC
CATSRDREQGIGQFF
>few|.|TRBV7-9|TRBJ2-2
TGTGCCAGCAGCTCGGCGGCCACCGGGGAGCTGTTTTTT
CASSSAATGELFF
>.|TRBD1|TRBV5-4|TRBJ2-7
TGTGCCAGCAGCTCGGCCGGGACAGCCTACGAGCAGTACTTC
CASSSAGTAYEQYF
>.|TRBD2|TRBV6-5|TRBJ2-7
TGTGCCAGCAGTTACTTGCTTAGCGGGGCCTCCTACGAGCAGTACTTC
CASSYLLSGASYEQYF
>.|TRBD1|TRBV28|TRBJ2-1
TGTGCCAGCAGGTACGAAACAGGGGGCGCGAACGTAGATGAGCAGTTCTTC
CASRYETGGANVDEQFF
>few|TRBD2|TRBV4-2|TRBJ2-1
TGTGCCAGCAGCCAAGTCTGGAAACTAGCGCCCTACAATGAGCAGTTCTTC
CASSQVWKLAPYNEQFF
>few|TRBD1|TRBV19|TRBJ1-2
TGTGCCAGTAGTATAGACTTCGGCAGGGGGAACTATGGCTACACCTTC
CASSIDFGRGNYGYTF
>few|.|TRBV7-9|TRBJ2-7
TGTGCCAGCAGCCCGGGACACAACTCCTACGAGCAGTACTTC
CASSPGHNSYEQYF
>few|.|TRBV11-3|TRBJ1-1
TGTGCCAGCAGCACCACAGGGAACACTGAAGCTTTCTTT
CASSTTGNTEAFF
>.|.|TRBV28|TRBJ1-1
TGTGCCGCCGGACTGACGAACACTGAAGCTTTCTTT
CAAGLTNTEAFF
>.|.|TRBV9|TRBJ2-7
TGTGCCAGCAGCGTAAAAGGGGCGTCCGAGCAGTACTTC
CASSVKGASEQYF
>few|.|TRBV27|TRBJ2-5
TGTGCCAGTGGGTACGACAGGACCCGGACCCAGTACTTC
CASGYDRTRTQYF
>.|TRBD1|TRBV5-4|TRBJ2-5
TGTGCCAGCAGCTTGGCGACAGGGTATCAAGAGACCCAGTACTTC
CASSLATGYQETQYF
>.|TRBD1|TRBV19|TRBJ1-5
TGTGCCAGTAGGGGTCCAGGGGGAATCAGGACCGATAGCAATCAGCCCCAGCATTTT
CASRGPGGIRTDSNQPQHF
>.|TRBD2|TRBV7-2|TRBJ2-1
TGTGCCAGCAGCGCCCCGGGACTAGCGGTACCCTCCTACAATGAGCAGTTCTTC
CASSAPGLAVPSYNEQFF
>few|.|TRBV9|TRBJ2-1
TGTGCCAGCAGCGTAGTGGGGGGATCGGATGAGCAGTTCTTC
CASSVVGGSDEQFF
>few|TRBD2|TRBV7-2|TRBJ2-5
TGTGCCAGCAGCTTAGGCCGACTAGCGGGAGCGAACCAAGAGACCCAGTACTTC
CASSLGRLAGANQETQYF
>few|TRBD2|TRBV28|TRBJ2-1
TGTGCCAGCAGACCAACTCAGACTAGCGGGAGGGAGCAGTTCTTC
CASRPTQTSGREQFF
>few|.|TRBV7-2|TRBJ2-2
TGTGCCAGCAGCTTAGATCTCAGGGGTACCGGGGAGCTGTTTTTT
CASSLDLRGTGELFF
>few|.|TRBV15|TRBJ2-4
TGTGCCACCAGCCATGACTACAACATTCAGTACTTC
CATSHDYNIQYF
>.|TRBD2|TRBV30|TRBJ2-5
TGTGCCTGGGAGACTAGCACCGGGGAGACCCAGTACTTC
CAWETSTGETQYF
>.|TRBD1|TRBV4-1|TRBJ2-2
TGCGCCAGCAGCCCCAGGGGGCCCGGGGAGCTGTTTTTT
CASSPRGPGELFF
>many|TRBD1|TRBV4-3|TRBJ1-2
TGCGCCAGCAGCCAATCGGACAGGGTGAATGGCTACACCTTC
CASSQSDRVNGYTF
>few|TRBD1|TRBV7-7|TRBJ2-5
TGTGCTAGCAGCTACACAGGGGGGGAGACCCAGTACTTC
CASSYTGGETQYF
>.|TRBD2|TRBV10-3|TRBJ2-5
TGTGCCATCAGTGACCTAGCGGGAGTTGGGGAGACCCAGTACTTC
CAISDLAGVGETQYF
>few|TRBD1|TRBV9|TRBJ2-6
TGTGCCAGCAGCGAAAGACAGGGGGTATGGGGGGCCAACGTCCTGACTTTC
CASSERQGVWGANVLTF
>few|TRBD2|TRBV5-4|TRBJ2-3
TGTGCCAGCAGCCAAGGGACTAGCGGACGCACAGATACGCAGTATTTT
CASSQGTSGRTDTQYF
>.|.|TRBV18|TRBJ2-2
TGTGCCAGCTCAACTCCCGGGGGGCGCACCACCGGGGAGCTGTTTTTT
CASSTPGGRTTGELFF
>few|.|TRBV6-5|TRBJ1-1
TGTGCCAGCAGTTGGAGGGACGGTGAAGCTTTCTTT
CASSWRDGEAFF
>.|TRBD1|TRBV27|TRBJ1-2
TGTGCCAGCAGTGGAGACAGGGGCCGAGGCTACACCTTC
CASSGDRGRGYTF
>.|TRBD2|TRBV19|TRBJ2-1
TGTGCCAGTAGTCTCGGACTAGCGGAGGGGGGGCAGTTCTTC
CASSLGLAEGGQFF
>few|.|TRBV2|TRBJ1-5
TGTGCCAGCAGTGAACCCCCCGGGGTGGGCCAGCCCCAGCATTTT
CASSEPPGVGQPQHF
>.|TRBD1|TRBV19|TRBJ2-6
TGTGCCAGTAGTATTCGGTCAGGGGGTGAATCTGGGGCCAACGTCCTGACTTTC
CASSIRSGGESGANVLTF
>.|.|TRBV7-3|TRBJ1-1
TGTGCCAGCAGCCAGCAGGGCCTGAACACTGAAGCTTTCTTT
CASSQQGLNTEAFF
>few|TRBD2|TRBV7-9|TRBJ2-1
TGTGCCAGCAGCTTCTCCGGGAGGGCCTCGGATGAGCAGTTCTTC
CASSFSGRASDEQFF
>few|.|TRBV28|TRBJ1-5
TGTGCCAGCAAATCGGACATGAATAGCAATCAGCCCCAGCATTTT
CASKSDMNSNQPQHF
>.|.|TRBV5-1|TRBJ2-3
TGCGCCAGCCGACTTTATCCGGGGAGCACAGATACGCAGTATTTT
CASRLYPGSTDTQYF
>.|.|TRBV5-6|TRBJ1-1
TGTGCCAGCAACAATAACGGGGTTGGGCACACTGAAGCTTTCTTT
CASNNNGVGHTEAFF
>many|TRBD2|TRBV29-1|TRBJ2-1
TGCAGCGTTGGGGGACTAGCGAACAATGAGCAGTTCTTC
CSVGGLANNEQFF
>.|TRBD2|TRBV25-1|TRBJ2-5
TGTGCCAGCACCTCAGCGGGGGGAGAGACCCAGTACTTC
CASTSAGGETQYF
>.|.|TRBV7-9|TRBJ1-2
TGTGCCAGCAGCTTAGGTGGCGGCGGCTACACCTTC
CASSLGGGGYTF
>few|.|TRBV28|TRBJ2-7
TGTGCCAGCAGTCTCTTTCAGGGAAGGTTTATCGACGAGCAGTACTTC
CASSLFQGRFIDEQYF
>few|TRBD2|TRBV7-3|TRBJ2-3
TGTGCCAGCAGCTTGACAGCGGGAGTAGCAGATACGCAGTATTTT
CASSLTAGVADTQYF
>few|TRBD2|TRBV23-1|TRBJ2-7
TGCGCCCGGACGACTAGCGCTCCCTCCTACGAGCAGTACTTC
CARTTSAPSYEQYF
>few|TRBD1|TRBV7-2|TRBJ1-1
TGTGCCAGCTCTGACAGGGCGAACACTGAAGCTTTCTTT
CASSDRANTEAFF
>.|.|TRBV30|TRBJ1-3
TGTGCCTGGAGAAGAACAGGAAACTCTGGAAACACCATATATTTT
CAWRRTGNSGNTIYF